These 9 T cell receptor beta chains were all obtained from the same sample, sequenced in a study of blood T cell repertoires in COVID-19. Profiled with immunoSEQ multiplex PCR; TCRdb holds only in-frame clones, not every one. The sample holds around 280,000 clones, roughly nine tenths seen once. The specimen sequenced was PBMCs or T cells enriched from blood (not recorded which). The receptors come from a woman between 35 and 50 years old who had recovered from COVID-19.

CDR3 loop: CASSWGRGDEQYF. CDR3 DNA: TGTGCCAGCAGCTGGGGGAGGGGTGACGAGCAGTACTTC. The chain has TRBV7-8 and TRBJ2-7, with 7 bases that match TRBD2. This CDR3 has 13 amino acids. After removal of 4 bases from V and 5 bases from J, the junction contained 5 bases not matched to a gene. CDR1 SGHVS and CDR2 FQNEAQ come from the germline V gene.

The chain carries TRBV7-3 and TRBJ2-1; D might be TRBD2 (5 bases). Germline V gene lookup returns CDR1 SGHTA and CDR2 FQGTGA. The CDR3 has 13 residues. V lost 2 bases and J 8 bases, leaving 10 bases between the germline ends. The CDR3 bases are TGTGCCAGCAGCTTAGGCCAGAGGGATGAGCAGTTCTTC. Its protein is CASSLGQRDEQFF.

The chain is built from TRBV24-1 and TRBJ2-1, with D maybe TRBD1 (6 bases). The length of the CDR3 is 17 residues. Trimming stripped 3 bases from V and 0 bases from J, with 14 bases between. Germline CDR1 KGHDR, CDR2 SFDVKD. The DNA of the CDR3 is TGTGCCACCAGTGATGGATCAGGGGCCCTCTCCTACAATGAGCAGTTCTTC. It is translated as CATSDGSGALSYNEQFF.

CDR3 amino acids: CAYRLAGAGDEQFF. The CDR3 nucleotides read TGTGCCTATCGGCTAGCGGGAGCGGGGGATGAGCAGTTCTTC. The chain employs TRBV30 and TRBJ2-1; the match to TRBD2 covers 10 bases. Germline values: CDR1 GTSNPN, CDR2 SVGIG (reference sequence). With 7 bases clipped from V and 8 bases from J, the junction kept 11 bases outside the gene matches. CDR3 size: 14 residues.

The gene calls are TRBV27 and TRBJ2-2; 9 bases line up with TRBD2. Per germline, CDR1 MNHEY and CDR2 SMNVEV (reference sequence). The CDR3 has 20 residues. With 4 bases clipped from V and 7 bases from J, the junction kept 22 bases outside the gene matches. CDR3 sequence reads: CASSSRRQGSGRPFGGELFF. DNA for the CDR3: TGTGCCAGCAGTTCTCGCCGGCAGGGGAGCGGGAGGCCGTTTGGCGGGGAGCTGTTTTTT.

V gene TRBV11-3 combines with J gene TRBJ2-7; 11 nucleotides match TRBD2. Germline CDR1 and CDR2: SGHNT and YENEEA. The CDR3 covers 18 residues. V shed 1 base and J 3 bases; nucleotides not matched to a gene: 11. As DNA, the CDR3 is TGTGCCAGCAGCTTAGTCATGCTAGCGGGAGGACTGTTCTACGAGCAGTACTTC. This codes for CASSLVMLAGGLFYEQYF.

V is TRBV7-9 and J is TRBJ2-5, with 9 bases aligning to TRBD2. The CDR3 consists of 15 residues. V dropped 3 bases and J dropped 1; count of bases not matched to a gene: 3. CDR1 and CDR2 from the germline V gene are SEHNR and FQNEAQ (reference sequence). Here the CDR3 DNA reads TGTGCCAGCAGCTTCAGCGGGGGGATCCAAGAGACCCAGTACTTC. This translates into CASSFSGGIQETQYF.

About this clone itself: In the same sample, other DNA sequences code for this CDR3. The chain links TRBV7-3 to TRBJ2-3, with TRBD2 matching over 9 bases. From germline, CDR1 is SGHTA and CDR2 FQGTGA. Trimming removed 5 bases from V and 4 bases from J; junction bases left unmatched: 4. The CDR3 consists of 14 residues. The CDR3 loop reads CASSLSGSSDTQYF. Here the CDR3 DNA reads TGTGCCAGCAGCCTTAGCGGGAGTTCAGATACGCAGTATTTT.

This CDR3 reads CASSLGGLAATSGNTIYF. In nucleotides, the CDR3 is TGTGCCAGCAGCTTAGGCGGGTTGGCAGCTACCTCTGGAAACACCATATATTTT. The chain has TRBV7-8 and TRBJ1-3; D is undetermined. The CDR3 consists of 18 residues. Trimming stripped 1 base from V and 0 bases from J, with 16 bases between. The germline V gene encodes CDR1 SGHVS and CDR2 FQNEAQ.